The 32 T cell receptor beta chains listed next were all sequenced from one sample in a study of CD8 T cells in ankylosing spondylitis. Notes on the study in general: A TCR beta motif of several highly homologous variants seemed to mark ankylosing spondylitis blood.

TCRdb fed the 5' RACE reads into MiXCR, producing one record per CDR3 protein. The table has roughly 670,000 distinct CDR3 sequences, over 15% seen once. Their antigens remain unidentified. The sequenced sample consisted of blood, either unsorted or a sorted T cell fraction (not recorded which). The receptors come from a male donor with ankylosing spondylitis.

The CDR3, as DNA: TGTGCCAGCAGCACTACAGGGGGAATAGGAGAGACCCAGTACTTC. It translates to CASSTTGGIGETQYF. The rearrangement uses TRBV7-2 and TRBJ2-5; 8 positions agree with TRBD1. The CDR3 extends over 15 amino acids. V was clipped by 5 bases and J by 4 bases; unmatched bases: 9. Germline-derived CDR1 and CDR2 are SGHTA and FQGNSA.

The chain couples TRBV13 to TRBJ1-1, with unresolved D. The V and J ends lost 4 bases and 1 base respectively, with 10 bases between them. The CDR3 extends over 14 amino acids. Germline lookup yields CDR1 PRHDT and CDR2 FYEKMQ (reference sequence). In DNA, the CDR3 is TGTGCCAGCAGCTACTTCCGGGGGAACACTGAAGCTTTCTTT. Its protein product is CASSYFRGNTEAFF. Full variable domain (remainder filled in from reference TRBV13 and TRBJ1-1): AAGVIQSPRHLIKEKRETATLKCYPIPRHDTVYWYQQGPGQDPQFLISFYEKMQSDKGSIPDRFSAQQFSDYHSELNMSSLELGDSALYFCASSYFRGNTEAFFGQGTRLTVV.

This clonotype was picked up a small number of times. The chain has TRBV7-2 and TRBJ2-7, with 7 bases fitting TRBD2. This CDR3 region has 14 residues. J lost 3 bases, V lost 4 bases, and 6 bases had no gene match. CDR1 is SGHTA, CDR2 FQGNSA, per germline. The CDR3 sequence is CASSSGAGLYEQYF. As DNA, the CDR3 is TGTGCCAGCAGCTCCGGAGCGGGGCTCTACGAGCAGTACTTC.

The gene calls are TRBV12-3 or TRBV12-4 and TRBJ1-4; 8 bases are shared with TRBD1. The CDR3 spans 14 residues. Germline trimming cut 5 bases from V and 6 bases from J; bases unmatched to any gene: 5. CDR3 region: CASSLAGGYEKLFF. For the CDR3, the DNA is TGTGCCAGCAGTCTTGCAGGGGGCTATGAAAAACTGTTTTTT.

V is TRBV4-1 and J is TRBJ1-2; TRBD1 matches 7 bases. There are 13 residues in the CDR3. Germline loops: CDR1 MGHRA, CDR2 YSYEKL. With V trimmed by 3 bases and J by 6 bases, 4 bases remained unmatched. CDR3 in amino acids: CASSHQGGDGYTF. CDR3 nucleotide sequence: TGCGCCAGCAGCCACCAGGGGGGCGATGGCTACACCTTC.

The chain uses TRBV3-1 and TRBJ2-1; 9 bases agree with TRBD2. Germline V gives CDR1 LGHDT, CDR2 YNNKEL (reference sequence). V was pared by 1 base and J by 10 bases, with 14 bases of the junction left unmatched. The CDR3 covers 17 residues. The CDR3 bases are TGTGCCAGCAGCCAAGCCCCGGCGGGAGGGCCAGAATCGGAGCAGTTCTTC. Translated, it gives CASSQAPAGGPESEQFF.

This clonotype has more than one count but fewer than ten. This chain links TRBV4-3 with TRBJ2-2; 8 positions agree with TRBD2. Looked up from germline, CDR1 is LGHNA and CDR2 is YSLEER. Germline trimming cut 5 bases from V and 5 bases from J; bases unmatched to any gene: 16. This CDR3 spans 18 amino acids. The DNA of the CDR3 is TGCGCCAGCAGCTACACTCTAGCGCGGGAGGTAGAAACCGGGGAGCTGTTTTTT. Its protein is CASSYTLAREVETGELFF.

This chain joins TRBV7-8 and TRBJ1-6; the D is unclear. The CDR3 sequence is 15 residues long. Trimming shortened V by 3 bases and J by 10 bases, and 16 bases separated the two germline ends. CDR1 SGHVS and CDR2 FQNEAQ come from the germline V gene. CDR3 loop: CASSLTWDSGSPLHF. The CDR3 coding sequence is TGTGCCAGCAGCTTGACCTGGGATTCGGGGTCACCCCTCCACTTT. The whole variable domain, filled in from reference TRBV7-8 and TRBJ1-6, reads GAGVSQSPRYKVAKRGQDVALRCDPISGHVSLFWYQQALGQGPEFLTYFQNEAQLDKSGLPSDRFFAERPEGSVSTLKIQRTQQEDSAVYLCASSLTWDSGSPLHFGNGTRLTVT.

The rearrangement joins TRBV10-3 to TRBJ1-2; TRBD1 is a possible D gene (6 bases). The CDR3 length is 14 residues. Germline CDR1 and CDR2: ENHRY and SYGVKD. Trimming cost V 2 bases and J 5 bases, with 12 bases left between them. This CDR3 reads CAISEAGARYGYTF. Here the CDR3 DNA reads TGTGCCATCAGTGAGGCGGGGGCCCGATATGGCTACACCTTC.

This clonotype has a handful of counts. The chain recombines TRBV4-3 with TRBJ2-3; D unresolved. V was cut by 1 base and J by 3 bases, with 11 bases left in between. Germline lookup yields CDR1 LGHNA and CDR2 YSLEER. This CDR3 has 15 residues. The CDR3 sequence is CASSQGLVFTDTQYF. CDR3 coding DNA: TGCGCCAGCAGCCAAGGGCTAGTTTTTACAGATACGCAGTATTTT.

DNA for the CDR3: TGTGCCACCGTCGGCTTACTAGCGGGAGGGCCTTTGGACGAGCAGTACTTC. Amino acids: CATVGLLAGGPLDEQYF. The chain combines TRBV28 with TRBJ2-7, with 13 nucleotides matching TRBD2. CDR3 size: 17 residues. CDR1 and CDR2 from the germline V gene are MDHEN and SYDVKM. V lost 10 bases to trimming and J lost 5 bases; unmatched junction nucleotides: 17.

This clonotype was found a few times. This chain links TRBV29-1 with TRBJ2-1; D possibly uses TRBD1 or TRBD2 (5 bases each). The CDR3 runs to 14 residues. Trimming left V 2 bases short and J 7 bases short, with 15 bases between. Germline CDR1 and CDR2: SQVTM and ANQGSEA. CDR3 nucleotide sequence: TGCAGCGTTGAAACGGCTAGCAAGGGGAATGAGCAGTTCTTC. The encoded protein is CSVETASKGNEQFF.

J is TRBJ2-7 and V is TRBV3-1, with D perhaps matching TRBD2 (5 bases). This CDR3 has 12 residues. V was clipped by 0 bases and J by 13 bases, with 13 bases between them. Germline loops: CDR1 LGHDT, CDR2 YNNKEL (reference sequence). The chain's CDR3 is CASSQEALALYF. The CDR3 bases are TGTGCCAGCAGCCAAGAGGCTCTAGCTCTTTACTTC.

This chain joins TRBV5-1 and TRBJ1-6; D is ambiguous. The CDR3 sequence is 14 residues long. V gave up 0 bases and J gave up 14 bases, with 15 bases separating them. Germline V gives CDR1 SGHRS, CDR2 YFSETQ. The CDR3 region has the DNA TGCGCCAGCAGCTTGGCCCCTGCTAGTGGGACCCTCCACTTT. Residues: CASSLAPASGTLHF.

The sample holds a few counts of this clonotype. The CDR3 region has the DNA TGCGCCAGCAGCTTGGCCGGCGGGAGGGAGACTGAAGCTTTCTTT. This translates into CASSLAGGRETEAFF. This sequence joins TRBV5-1 and TRBJ1-1; unclear D gene. The CDR3 runs to 15 residues. V was trimmed by 0 bases and J by 5 bases, leaving 14 bases between them. Germline V gene lookup returns CDR1 SGHRS and CDR2 YFSETQ.

The chain recombines TRBV3-1 with TRBJ1-2; 7 bases agree with TRBD1. Trimming removed 1 base from V and 7 bases from J; junction bases left unmatched: 6. The CDR3 loop spans 14 amino acids. The germline gives CDR1 LGHDT, CDR2 YNNKEL (reference sequence). In DNA, the CDR3 is TGTGCCAGCAGCCAAGTCCAGGGGGACTCTGGCTACACCTTC. Its translation is CASSQVQGDSGYTF.

This clonotype was picked up a small number of times. This chain links TRBV10-3 with TRBJ1-2; TRBD1 matches at 11 bases. Per germline, CDR1 ENHRY and CDR2 SYGVKD. The CDR3 extends over 16 amino acids. V trimming: 6 bases; J trimming: 6 bases; junction bases outside the gene matches: 12. CDR3 bases: TGTGCCATCAGACAGAATCCGGGACAGGGGGTAGATGGCTACACCTTC. Amino acid sequence: CAIRQNPGQGVDGYTF.

The CDR3 DNA reads TGTGCCAGCAGTCCGGACAGGGACGGGCCCTACGAGCAGTACTTC. This codes for CASSPDRDGPYEQYF. V is TRBV12-3 or TRBV12-4 and J is TRBJ2-7, with 8 positions matching TRBD1. J was trimmed by 2 bases and V by 5 bases; bases with no gene match: 8. This CDR3 has 15 residues.

This clonotype was seen a handful of times. The J gene is TRBJ2-7, the V gene TRBV7-9; D gene uncertain. Looked up from germline, CDR1 is SEHNR and CDR2 is FQNEAQ (reference sequence). V lost 0 bases to trimming and J lost 6 bases, with 15 bases between them. The CDR3 is 15 residues long. The CDR3 coding sequence is TGTGCCAGCAGCTTAGCCCGGGCAGAGTTGCTCGAGCAGTACTTC. Protein sequence: CASSLARAELLEQYF.

CDR3 sequence reads: CATSDLGPLILSSYNEQFF. The CDR3 DNA sequence: TGTGCCACCAGTGATTTAGGACCGCTGATTTTAAGCTCCTACAATGAGCAGTTCTTC. This chain links TRBV24-1 with TRBJ2-1; D unclear. The V end was cut by 1 base, the J end by 0 bases, with 18 bases between. The CDR3 is 19 residues long. Germline assignment: CDR1 KGHDR and CDR2 SFDVKD.

In its sample, this clonotype was seen a few times. The chain recombines TRBV12-3 or TRBV12-4 with TRBJ1-3; no clear D. The CDR3 sequence is 14 residues long. V lost 3 bases to trimming and J lost 1 base, with 7 bases between them. The CDR3 loop reads CASSFSESGNTIYF. The CDR3, as DNA: TGTGCCAGCAGTTTCTCTGAGTCTGGAAACACCATATATTTT.

This clonotype has only a few counts. This sequence joins TRBV29-1 and TRBJ2-7; a weak D match, TRBD1 (5 bases). The CDR3 is made up of 11 amino acids. V was trimmed by 3 bases and J by 4 bases, leaving 7 bases between them. Germline CDR1 reads SQVTM; CDR2 reads ANQGSEA. The chain's CDR3 is CSVETEYEQYF. The CDR3 DNA is TGCAGCGTTGAGACAGAATACGAGCAGTACTTC.

This clonotype was counted ten times or more. The chain uses TRBV29-1 and TRBJ1-5; 11 bases fit TRBD1. This CDR3 is 13 amino acids long. V gave up 6 bases and J gave up 5 bases; unmatched junction bases: 3. Per germline, CDR1 SQVTM and CDR2 ANQGSEA. The CDR3 protein is CSVGQGAYQPQHF. For the CDR3, the DNA is TGCAGCGTCGGACAGGGGGCATATCAGCCCCAGCATTTT.

In this sample, this clonotype turned up many times. The chain uses TRBV12-3 or TRBV12-4 and TRBJ1-1; D is uncertain. Trimming took 1 base from V and 3 from J, leaving 6 bases between them. This CDR3 is 13 amino acids long. The CDR3 reads CASSLEAYTEAFF. Written as DNA, the CDR3 is TGTGCCAGCAGTTTAGAGGCCTACACTGAAGCTTTCTTT.

The rearrangement uses TRBV10-3 and TRBJ1-1, with TRBD1 identical over 10 bases. From germline, CDR1 is ENHRY and CDR2 SYGVKD. This CDR3 has 16 amino acids. J was trimmed by 3 bases and V by 8 bases; bases with no gene match: 12. CDR3 in amino acids: CAIRPGTGAGDTEAFF. The CDR3 DNA reads TGTGCCATCCGTCCCGGGACAGGGGCGGGGGACACTGAAGCTTTCTTT.

This clonotype appeared a few times. The chain couples TRBV20-1 to TRBJ2-1, with 11 bases fitting TRBD2. The CDR3 spans 16 residues. Unmatched junction bases numbered 6, after V lost 0 bases and J lost 5 bases. CDR1 and CDR2 from the germline V gene are DFQATT and SNEGSKA (reference sequence). CDR3 sequence (DNA): TGCAGTGCTAGAGATCCGCCGGGACTAGCGGACAATGAGCAGTTCTTC. It yields the protein CSARDPPGLADNEQFF.

This clonotype was counted ten times or more. V gene TRBV10-3 combines with J gene TRBJ2-7, with no clear D. From germline, CDR1 is ENHRY and CDR2 SYGVKD. CDR3 length equals 11 residues. Trimming left V 4 bases short and J 3 bases short, with 4 bases between. The CDR3 nucleotides read TGTGCCATCAGTGCCCACTACGAGCAGTACTTC. Residues: CAISAHYEQYF.

Only one count was recorded for this clonotype. The J gene is TRBJ2-3, the V gene TRBV6-5; D uncertain. There are 11 residues in the CDR3. V was shortened by 10 bases and J by 4 bases, with 9 bases between the two germline ends. The germline gives CDR1 MNHEY, CDR2 SVGAGI. In DNA, the CDR3 is TGTGCCACCGGAACTCCAGATACGCAGTATTTT. This gives the protein CATGTPDTQYF.

The V and J genes are TRBV20-1 and TRBJ2-3; no definite D call. Trimming removed 3 bases at V and 2 bases at J, with 15 bases between. The CDR3 is 15 amino acids. Germline values: CDR1 DFQATT, CDR2 SNEGSKA (reference sequence). CDR3 region: CSASPGLVVTDTQYF. CDR3 nucleotides: TGCAGTGCTAGTCCCGGTCTAGTAGTCACAGATACGCAGTATTTT.

This clonotype has more than one count but fewer than ten. CDR3 bases: TGTGCCACCAGCAGACCCATGAACCCGGGACAGGCTTTAGTCACTGAAGCTTTCTTT. Its translation is CATSRPMNPGQALVTEAFF. The chain carries TRBV15 and TRBJ1-1; the match to TRBD1 covers 8 bases. With 2 bases clipped from V and 4 bases from J, the junction kept 18 bases outside the gene matches. Germline CDR1 and CDR2: LNHNV and YYDKDF (reference sequence). This CDR3 contains 19 residues.

This clonotype was found a few times. The V gene is TRBV4-1, the J gene TRBJ1-4; D is ambiguous. In germline, CDR1 is MGHRA, CDR2 YSYEKL. This CDR3 is 14 amino acids long. V shed 1 base and J shed 8 bases, with 11 bases lying between them. The CDR3 here is CASSQGLESEKLFF. Here the CDR3 DNA reads TGCGCCAGCAGCCAAGGCCTTGAAAGCGAAAAACTGTTTTTT.

The CDR3 loop reads CASSLVLREGQETQYF. The CDR3 DNA is TGTGCCAGCAGCTTAGTTCTGCGGGAGGGGCAAGAGACCCAGTACTTC. The chain couples TRBV7-2 to TRBJ2-5; 9 bases map to TRBD2. The CDR3 has 16 residues. From germline, CDR1 is SGHTA and CDR2 FQGNSA. V shed 1 base, J shed 2 bases, and the junction held 5 bases outside the gene matches.